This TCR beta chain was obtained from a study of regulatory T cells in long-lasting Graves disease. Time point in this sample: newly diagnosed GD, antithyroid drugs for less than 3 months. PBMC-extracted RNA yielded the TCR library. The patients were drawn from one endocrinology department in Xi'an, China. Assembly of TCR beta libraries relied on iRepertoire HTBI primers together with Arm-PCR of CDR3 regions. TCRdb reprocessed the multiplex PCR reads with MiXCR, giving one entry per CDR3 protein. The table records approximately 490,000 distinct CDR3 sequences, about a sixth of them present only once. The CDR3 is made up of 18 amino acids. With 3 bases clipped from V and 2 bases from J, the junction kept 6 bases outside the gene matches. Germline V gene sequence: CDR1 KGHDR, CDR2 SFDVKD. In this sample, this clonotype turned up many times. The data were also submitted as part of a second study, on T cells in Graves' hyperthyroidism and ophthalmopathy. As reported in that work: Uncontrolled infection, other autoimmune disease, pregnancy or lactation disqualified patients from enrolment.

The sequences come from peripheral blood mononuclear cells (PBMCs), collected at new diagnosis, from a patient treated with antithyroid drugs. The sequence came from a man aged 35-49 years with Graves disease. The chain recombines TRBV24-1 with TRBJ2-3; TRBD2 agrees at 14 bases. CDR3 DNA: TGTGCCACCAGTGATCCACGGACTAGCGGGAGGCACACAGATACGCAGTATTTT. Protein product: CATSDPRTSGRHTDTQYF.